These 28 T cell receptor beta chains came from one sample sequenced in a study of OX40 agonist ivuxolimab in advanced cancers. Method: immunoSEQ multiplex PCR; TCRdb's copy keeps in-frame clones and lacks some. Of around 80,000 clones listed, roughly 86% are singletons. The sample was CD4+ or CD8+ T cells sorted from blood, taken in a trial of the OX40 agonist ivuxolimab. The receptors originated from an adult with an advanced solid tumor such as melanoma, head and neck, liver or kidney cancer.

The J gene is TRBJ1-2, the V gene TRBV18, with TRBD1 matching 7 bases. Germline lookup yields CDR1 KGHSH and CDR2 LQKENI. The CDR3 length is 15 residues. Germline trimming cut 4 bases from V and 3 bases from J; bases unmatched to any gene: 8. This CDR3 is CASSRATGKDYGYTF. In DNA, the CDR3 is TGTGCCAGCTCACGTGCGACAGGGAAGGACTATGGCTACACCTTC.

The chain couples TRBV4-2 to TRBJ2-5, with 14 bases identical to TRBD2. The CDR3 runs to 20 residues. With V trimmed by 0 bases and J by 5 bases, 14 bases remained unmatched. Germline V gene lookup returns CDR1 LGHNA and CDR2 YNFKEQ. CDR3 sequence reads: CASSQDPSSTSGGARETQYF. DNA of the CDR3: TGTGCCAGCAGCCAAGACCCTTCTTCGACTAGCGGGGGGGCTAGGGAGACCCAGTACTTC.

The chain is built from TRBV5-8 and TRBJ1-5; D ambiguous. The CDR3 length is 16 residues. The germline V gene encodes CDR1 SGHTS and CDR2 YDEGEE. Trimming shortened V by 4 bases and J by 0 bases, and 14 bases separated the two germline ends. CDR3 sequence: CASSPRWGISNQPQHF. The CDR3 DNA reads TGTGCCAGCAGCCCCCGGTGGGGAATTAGCAATCAGCCCCAGCATTTT.

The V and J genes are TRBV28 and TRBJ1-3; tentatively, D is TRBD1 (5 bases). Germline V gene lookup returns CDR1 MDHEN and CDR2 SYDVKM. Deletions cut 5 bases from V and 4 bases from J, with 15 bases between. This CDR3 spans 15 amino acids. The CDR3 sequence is CASSVPGYPGNTIYF. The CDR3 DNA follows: TGTGCCAGCAGTGTCCCAGGGTACCCGGGAAACACCATATATTTT.

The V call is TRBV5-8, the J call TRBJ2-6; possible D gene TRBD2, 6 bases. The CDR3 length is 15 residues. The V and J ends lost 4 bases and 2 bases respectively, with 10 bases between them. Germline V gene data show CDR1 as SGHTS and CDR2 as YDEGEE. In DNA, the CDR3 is TGTGCCAGCAGCCCCTGGGGGGCTGGGGCCAACGTCCTGACTTTC. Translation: CASSPWGAGANVLTF.

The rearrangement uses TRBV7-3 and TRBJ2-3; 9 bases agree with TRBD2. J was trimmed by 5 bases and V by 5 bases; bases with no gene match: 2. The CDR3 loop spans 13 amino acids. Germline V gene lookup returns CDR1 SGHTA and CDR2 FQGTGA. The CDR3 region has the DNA TGTGCCAGCAGCCGGACTAGCGAAGATACGCAGTATTTT. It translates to CASSRTSEDTQYF. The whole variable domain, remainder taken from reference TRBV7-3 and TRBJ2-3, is GAGVSQTPSNKVTEKGKYVELRCDPISGHTALYWYRQSLGQGPEFLIYFQGTGAADDSGLPNDRFFAVRPEGSVSTLKIQRTERGDSAVYLCASSRTSEDTQYFGPGTRLTVL.

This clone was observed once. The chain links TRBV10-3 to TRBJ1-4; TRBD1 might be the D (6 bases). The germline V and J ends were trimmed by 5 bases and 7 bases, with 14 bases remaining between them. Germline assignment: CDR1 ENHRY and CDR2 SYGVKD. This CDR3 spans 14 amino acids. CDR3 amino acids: CAISPAGGGEKLFF. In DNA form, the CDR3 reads TGTGCCATCAGTCCCGCGGGGGGCGGTGAAAAACTGTTTTTT.

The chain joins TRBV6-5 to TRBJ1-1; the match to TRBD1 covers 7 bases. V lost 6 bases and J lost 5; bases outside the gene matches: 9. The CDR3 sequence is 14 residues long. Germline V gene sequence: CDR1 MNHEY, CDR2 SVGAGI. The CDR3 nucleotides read TGTGCCAGCAGCCCCCGCAGGGGGGTTACTGAAGCTTTCTTT. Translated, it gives CASSPRRGVTEAFF.

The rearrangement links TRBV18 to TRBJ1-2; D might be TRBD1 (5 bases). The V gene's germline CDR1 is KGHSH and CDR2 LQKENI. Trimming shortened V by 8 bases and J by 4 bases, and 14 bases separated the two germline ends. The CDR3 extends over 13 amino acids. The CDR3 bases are TGTGCCAGCGCGACAGATTCGGCCTATGGCTACACCTTC. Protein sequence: CASATDSAYGYTF.

The CDR3 region has the DNA TGTGCCAGCAGCCACTACCCCCGGGGGGACACTGAAGCTTTCTTT. Protein sequence: CASSHYPRGDTEAFF. This rearrangement joins TRBV27 to TRBJ1-1; tentative D call: TRBD1 (5 bases). V lost 6 bases and J 3 bases, leaving 17 bases between the germline ends. This CDR3 is 15 amino acids long. Germline V gene data show CDR1 as MNHEY and CDR2 as SMNVEV (reference sequence).

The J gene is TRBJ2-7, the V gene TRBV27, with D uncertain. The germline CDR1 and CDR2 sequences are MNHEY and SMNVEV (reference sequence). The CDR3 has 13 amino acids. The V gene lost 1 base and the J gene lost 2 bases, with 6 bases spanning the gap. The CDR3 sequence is CASSLYSTYEQYF. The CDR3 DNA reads TGTGCCAGCAGTTTATACTCAACCTACGAGCAGTACTTC.

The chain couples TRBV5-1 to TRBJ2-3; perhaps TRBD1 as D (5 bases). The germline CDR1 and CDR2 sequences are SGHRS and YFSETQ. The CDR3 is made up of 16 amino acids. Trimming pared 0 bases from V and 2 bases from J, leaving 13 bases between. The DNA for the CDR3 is TGCGCCAGCAGCTTGGCCTTTAGGGGTTCCACAGATACGCAGTATTTT. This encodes CASSLAFRGSTDTQYF. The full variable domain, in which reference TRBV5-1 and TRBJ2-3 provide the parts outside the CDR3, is KAGVTQTPRYLIKTRGQQVTLSCSPISGHRSVSWYQQTPGQGLQFLFEYFSETQRNKGNFPGRFSGRQFSNSRSEMNVSTLELGDSALYLCASSLAFRGSTDTQYFGPGTRLTVL.

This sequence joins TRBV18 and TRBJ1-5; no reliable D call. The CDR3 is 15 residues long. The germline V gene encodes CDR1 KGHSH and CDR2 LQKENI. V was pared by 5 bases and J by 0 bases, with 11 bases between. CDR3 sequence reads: CASSEGYYSNQPQHF. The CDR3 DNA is TGTGCCAGCTCAGAGGGATACTATAGCAATCAGCCCCAGCATTTT.

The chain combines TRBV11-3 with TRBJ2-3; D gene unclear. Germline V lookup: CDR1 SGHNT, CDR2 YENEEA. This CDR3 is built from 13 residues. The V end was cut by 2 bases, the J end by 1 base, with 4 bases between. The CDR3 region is CASSLQGTDTQYF. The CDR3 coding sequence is TGTGCCAGCAGCTTACAGGGCACAGATACGCAGTATTTT.

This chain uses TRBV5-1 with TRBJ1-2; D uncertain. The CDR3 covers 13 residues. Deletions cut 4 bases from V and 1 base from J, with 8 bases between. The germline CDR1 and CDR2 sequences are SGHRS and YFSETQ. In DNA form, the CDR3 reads TGCGCCAGCAGCCCCGGGGTTAACTATGGCTACACCTTC. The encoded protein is CASSPGVNYGYTF.

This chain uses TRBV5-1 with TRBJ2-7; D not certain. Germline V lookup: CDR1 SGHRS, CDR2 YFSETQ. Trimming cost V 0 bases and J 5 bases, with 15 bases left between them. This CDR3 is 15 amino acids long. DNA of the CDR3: TGCGCCAGCAGCTTGGCTCCGGGCCTTGACCACGAGCAGTACTTC. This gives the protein CASSLAPGLDHEQYF.

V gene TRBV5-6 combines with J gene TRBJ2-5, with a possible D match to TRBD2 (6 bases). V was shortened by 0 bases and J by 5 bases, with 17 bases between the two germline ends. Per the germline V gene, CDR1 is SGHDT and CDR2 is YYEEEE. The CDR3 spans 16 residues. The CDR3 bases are TGTGCCAGCAGCTTGGACTTCATTGGGGGGTCGGAGACCCAGTACTTC. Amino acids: CASSLDFIGGSETQYF.

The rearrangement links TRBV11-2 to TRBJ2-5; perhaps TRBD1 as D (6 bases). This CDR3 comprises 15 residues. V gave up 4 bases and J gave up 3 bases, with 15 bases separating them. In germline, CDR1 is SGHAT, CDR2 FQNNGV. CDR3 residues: CASSYSPGQEETQYF. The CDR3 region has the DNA TGTGCCAGCAGCTACTCTCCGGGACAAGAAGAGACCCAGTACTTC.

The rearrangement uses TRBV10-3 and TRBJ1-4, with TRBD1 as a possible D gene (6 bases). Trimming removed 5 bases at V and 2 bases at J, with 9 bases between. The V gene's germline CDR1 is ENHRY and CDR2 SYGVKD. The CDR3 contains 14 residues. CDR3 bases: TGTGCCATCAGTACAGGGTTGACTAATGAAAAACTGTTTTTT. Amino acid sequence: CAISTGLTNEKLFF.

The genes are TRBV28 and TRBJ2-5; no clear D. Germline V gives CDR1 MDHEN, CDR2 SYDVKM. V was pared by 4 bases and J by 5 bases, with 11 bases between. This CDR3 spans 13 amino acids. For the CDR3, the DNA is TGTGCCAGCAGTTCCCTGGATGGGGAGACCCAGTACTTC. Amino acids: CASSSLDGETQYF.

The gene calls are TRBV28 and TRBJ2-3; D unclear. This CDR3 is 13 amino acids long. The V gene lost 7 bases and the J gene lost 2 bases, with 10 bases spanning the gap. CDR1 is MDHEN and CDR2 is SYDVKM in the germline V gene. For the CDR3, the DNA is TGTGCCAGCACGACCCGACCCACAGATACGCAGTATTTT. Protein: CASTTRPTDTQYF.

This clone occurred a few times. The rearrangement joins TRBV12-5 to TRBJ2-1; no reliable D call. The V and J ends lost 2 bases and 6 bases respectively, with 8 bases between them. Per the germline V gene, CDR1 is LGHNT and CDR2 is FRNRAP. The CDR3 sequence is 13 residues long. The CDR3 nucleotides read TGTGCTAGTGGTTTGACACAGATCAATGAGCAGTTCTTC. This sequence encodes CASGLTQINEQFF.

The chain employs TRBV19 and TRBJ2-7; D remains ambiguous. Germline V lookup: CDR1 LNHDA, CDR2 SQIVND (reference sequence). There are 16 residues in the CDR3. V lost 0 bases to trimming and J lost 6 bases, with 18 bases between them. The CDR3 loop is CASSIDLSTSVLEQYF. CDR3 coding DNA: TGTGCCAGTAGTATAGATCTATCCACTTCCGTCCTCGAGCAGTACTTC.

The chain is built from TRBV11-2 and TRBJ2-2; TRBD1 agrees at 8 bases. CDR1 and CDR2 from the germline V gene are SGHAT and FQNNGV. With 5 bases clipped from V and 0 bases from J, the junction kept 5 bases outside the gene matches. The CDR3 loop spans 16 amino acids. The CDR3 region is CASSSRDRTNTGELFF. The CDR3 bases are TGTGCCAGCAGCAGCCGGGACAGGACGAACACCGGGGAGCTGTTTTTT.

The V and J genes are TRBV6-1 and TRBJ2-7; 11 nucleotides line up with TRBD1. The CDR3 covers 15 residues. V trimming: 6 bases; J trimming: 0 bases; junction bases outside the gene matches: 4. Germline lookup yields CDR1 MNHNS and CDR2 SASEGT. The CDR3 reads CASRRDRGFSYEQYV. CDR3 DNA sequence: TGTGCCAGCAGGCGGGACAGGGGGTTCTCCTACGAGCAGTACGTC.

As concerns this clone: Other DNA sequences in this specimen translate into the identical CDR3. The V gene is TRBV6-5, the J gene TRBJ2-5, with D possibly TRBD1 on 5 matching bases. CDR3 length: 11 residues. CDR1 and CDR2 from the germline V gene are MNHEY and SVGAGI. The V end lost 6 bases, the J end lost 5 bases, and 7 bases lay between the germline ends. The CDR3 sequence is CASRGPETQYF. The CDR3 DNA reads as TGTGCCAGCAGGGGGCCTGAGACCCAGTACTTC.

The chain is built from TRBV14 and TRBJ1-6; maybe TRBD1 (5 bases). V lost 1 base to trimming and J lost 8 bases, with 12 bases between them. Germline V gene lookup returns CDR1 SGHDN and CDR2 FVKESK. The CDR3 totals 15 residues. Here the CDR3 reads CASSQVSGSDSPLHF. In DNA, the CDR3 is TGTGCCAGCAGCCAAGTCTCAGGGAGTGATTCACCCCTCCACTTT.

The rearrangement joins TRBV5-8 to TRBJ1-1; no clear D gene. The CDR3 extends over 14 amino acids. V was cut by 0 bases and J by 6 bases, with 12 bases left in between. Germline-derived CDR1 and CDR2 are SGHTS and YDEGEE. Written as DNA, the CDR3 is TGTGCCAGCAGCTTGGCCGGTGGGTCCGCTGAAGCTTTCTTT. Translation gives CASSLAGGSAEAFF. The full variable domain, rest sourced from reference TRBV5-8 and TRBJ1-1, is EAGVTQSPTHLIKTRGQQATLRCSPISGHTSVYWYQQALGLGLQFLLWYDEGEERNRGNFPPRFSGRQFPNYSSELNVNALELEDSALYLCASSLAGGSAEAFFGQGTRLTVV.